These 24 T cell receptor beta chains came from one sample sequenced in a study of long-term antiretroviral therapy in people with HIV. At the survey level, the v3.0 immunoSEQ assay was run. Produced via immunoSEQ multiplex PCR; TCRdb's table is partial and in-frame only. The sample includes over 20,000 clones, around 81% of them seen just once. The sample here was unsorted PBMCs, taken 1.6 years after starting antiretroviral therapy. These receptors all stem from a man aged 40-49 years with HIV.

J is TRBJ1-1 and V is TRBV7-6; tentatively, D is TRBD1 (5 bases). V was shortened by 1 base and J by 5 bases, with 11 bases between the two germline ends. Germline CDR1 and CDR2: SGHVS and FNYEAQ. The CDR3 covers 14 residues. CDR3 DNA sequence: TGTGCCAGCAGCTTAGAGCAGGGAGGGACTGAAGCTTTCTTT. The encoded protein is CASSLEQGGTEAFF.

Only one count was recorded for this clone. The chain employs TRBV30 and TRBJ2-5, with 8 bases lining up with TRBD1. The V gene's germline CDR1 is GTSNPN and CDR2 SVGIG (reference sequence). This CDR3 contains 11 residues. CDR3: CAGQGLETQYF. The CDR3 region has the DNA TGTGCTGGACAGGGTTTAGAGACCCAGTACTTC.

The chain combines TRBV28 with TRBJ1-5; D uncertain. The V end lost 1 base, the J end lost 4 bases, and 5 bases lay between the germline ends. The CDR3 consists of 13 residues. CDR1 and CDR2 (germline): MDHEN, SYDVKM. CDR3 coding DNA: TGTGCCAGCAGTTTATTACGAAATCAGCCCCAGCATTTT. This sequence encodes CASSLLRNQPQHF.

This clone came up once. The CDR3 DNA sequence: TGTGCCAGTACCCCCACATCGGGCGGGAATCAGCCCCAGCATTTT. Translating it yields CASTPTSGGNQPQHF. V is TRBV19 and J is TRBJ1-5; D call uncertain. This CDR3 is built from 15 residues. Germline V gives CDR1 LNHDA, CDR2 SQIVND (reference sequence). V was clipped by 7 bases and J by 4 bases, with 17 bases between them.

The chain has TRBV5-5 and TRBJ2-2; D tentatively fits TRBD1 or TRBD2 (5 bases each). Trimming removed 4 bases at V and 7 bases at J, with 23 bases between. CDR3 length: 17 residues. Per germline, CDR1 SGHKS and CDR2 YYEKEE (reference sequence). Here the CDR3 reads CASSPDFGTGWIGELFF. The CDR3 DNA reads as TGTGCCAGCAGCCCCGACTTCGGGACCGGGTGGATCGGGGAGCTGTTTTTT.

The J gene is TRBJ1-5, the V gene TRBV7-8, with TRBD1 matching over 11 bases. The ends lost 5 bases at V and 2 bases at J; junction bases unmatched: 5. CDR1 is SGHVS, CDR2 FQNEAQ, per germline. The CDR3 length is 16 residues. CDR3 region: CASSPGQGAGNQPQHF. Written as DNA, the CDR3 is TGTGCCAGCAGCCCCGGACAGGGGGCAGGCAATCAGCCCCAGCATTTT.

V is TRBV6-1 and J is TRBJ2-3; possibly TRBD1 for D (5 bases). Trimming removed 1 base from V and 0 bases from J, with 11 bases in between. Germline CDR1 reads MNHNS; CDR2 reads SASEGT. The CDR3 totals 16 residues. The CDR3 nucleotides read TGTGCCAGCAGTGAAGGGACATGGGAAAGCACAGATACGCAGTATTTT. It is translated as CASSEGTWESTDTQYF.

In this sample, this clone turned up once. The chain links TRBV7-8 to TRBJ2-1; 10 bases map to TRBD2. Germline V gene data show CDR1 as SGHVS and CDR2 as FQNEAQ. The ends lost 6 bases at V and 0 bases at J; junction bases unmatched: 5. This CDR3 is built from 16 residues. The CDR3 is CASRVSGRTSYNEQFF. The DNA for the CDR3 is TGTGCCAGCAGGGTTAGCGGGAGGACCTCCTACAATGAGCAGTTCTTC.

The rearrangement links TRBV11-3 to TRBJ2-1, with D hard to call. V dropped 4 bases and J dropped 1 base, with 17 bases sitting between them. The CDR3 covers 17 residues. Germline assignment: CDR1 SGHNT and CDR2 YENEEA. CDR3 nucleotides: TGTGCCAGCAGCTCCAGCCCCGGGCAACAATCCTACAATGAGCAGTTCTTC. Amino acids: CASSSSPGQQSYNEQFF.

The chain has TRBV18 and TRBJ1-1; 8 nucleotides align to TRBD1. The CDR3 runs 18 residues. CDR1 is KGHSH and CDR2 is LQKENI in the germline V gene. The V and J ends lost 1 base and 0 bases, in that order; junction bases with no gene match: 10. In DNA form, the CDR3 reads TGTGCCAGCTCACCACTGTCGTGGACAGGGAGAGTGAACACTGAAGCTTTCTTT. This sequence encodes CASSPLSWTGRVNTEAFF.

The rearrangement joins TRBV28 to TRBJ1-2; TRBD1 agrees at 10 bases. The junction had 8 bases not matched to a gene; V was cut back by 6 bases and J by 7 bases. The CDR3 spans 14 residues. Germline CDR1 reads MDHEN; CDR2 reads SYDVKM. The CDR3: CASRAGTGVFGYTF. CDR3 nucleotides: TGTGCCAGCAGGGCCGGGACAGGGGTATTTGGCTACACCTTC.

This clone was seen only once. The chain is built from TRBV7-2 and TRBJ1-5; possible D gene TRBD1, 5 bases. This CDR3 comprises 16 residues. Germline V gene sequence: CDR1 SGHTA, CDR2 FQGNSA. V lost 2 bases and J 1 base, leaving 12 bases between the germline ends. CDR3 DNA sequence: TGTGCCAGCAGCTTATGGGGCTGGGGAAGCAATCAGCCCCAGCATTTT. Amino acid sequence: CASSLWGWGSNQPQHF.

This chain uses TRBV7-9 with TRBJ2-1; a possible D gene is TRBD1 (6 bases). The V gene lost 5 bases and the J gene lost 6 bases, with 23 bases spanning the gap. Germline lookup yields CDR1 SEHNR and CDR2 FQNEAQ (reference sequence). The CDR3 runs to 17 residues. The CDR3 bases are TGTGCCAGCAGCCGCCCATTACAGGGCGCCTCCGGCAATGAGCAGTTCTTC. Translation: CASSRPLQGASGNEQFF.

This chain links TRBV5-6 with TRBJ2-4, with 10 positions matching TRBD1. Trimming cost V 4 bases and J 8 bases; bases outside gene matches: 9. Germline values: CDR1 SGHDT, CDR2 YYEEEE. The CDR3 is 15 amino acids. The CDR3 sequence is CASSIDRGLTDIQYF. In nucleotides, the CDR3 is TGTGCCAGCAGCATCGACAGGGGGCTGACGGACATTCAGTACTTC.

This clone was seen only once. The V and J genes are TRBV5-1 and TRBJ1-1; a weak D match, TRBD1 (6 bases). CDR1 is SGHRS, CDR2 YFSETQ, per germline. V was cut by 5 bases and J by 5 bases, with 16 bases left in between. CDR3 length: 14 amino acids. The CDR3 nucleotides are TGCGCCAGCAGTTCCCAGGGGCTGGGGACTGAAGCTTTCTTT. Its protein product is CASSSQGLGTEAFF. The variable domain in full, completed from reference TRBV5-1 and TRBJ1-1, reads KAGVTQTPRYLIKTRGQQVTLSCSPISGHRSVSWYQQTPGQGLQFLFEYFSETQRNKGNFPGRFSGRQFSNSRSEMNVSTLELGDSALYLCASSSQGLGTEAFFGQGTRLTVV.

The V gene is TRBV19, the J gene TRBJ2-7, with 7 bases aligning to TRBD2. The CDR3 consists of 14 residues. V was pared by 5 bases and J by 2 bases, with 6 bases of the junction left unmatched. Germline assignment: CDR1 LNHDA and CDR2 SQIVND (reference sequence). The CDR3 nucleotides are TGTGCCAGTAGTGGGCTAGCGGATCCCTACGAGCAGTACTTC. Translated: CASSGLADPYEQYF.

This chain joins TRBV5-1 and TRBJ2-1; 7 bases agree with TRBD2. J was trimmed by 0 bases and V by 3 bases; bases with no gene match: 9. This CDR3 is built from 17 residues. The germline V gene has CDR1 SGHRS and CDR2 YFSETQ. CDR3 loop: CASSSDEAGISYNEQFF. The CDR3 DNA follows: TGCGCCAGCAGCTCCGATGAAGCGGGGATCTCCTACAATGAGCAGTTCTTC.

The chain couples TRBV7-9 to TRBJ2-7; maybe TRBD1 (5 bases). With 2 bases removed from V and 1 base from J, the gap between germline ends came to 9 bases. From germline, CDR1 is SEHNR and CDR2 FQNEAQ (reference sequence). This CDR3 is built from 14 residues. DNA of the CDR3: TGTGCCAGCAGCTTAACAGGCATTTCCTACGAGCAGTACTTC. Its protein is CASSLTGISYEQYF.

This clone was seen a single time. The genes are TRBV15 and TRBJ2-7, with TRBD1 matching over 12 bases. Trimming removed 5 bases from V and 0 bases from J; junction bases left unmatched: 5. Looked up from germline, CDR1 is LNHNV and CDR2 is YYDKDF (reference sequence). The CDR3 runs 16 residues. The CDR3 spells CATSLGQGASSYEQYF. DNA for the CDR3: TGTGCCACCAGCCTGGGACAGGGGGCTAGCTCCTACGAGCAGTACTTC.

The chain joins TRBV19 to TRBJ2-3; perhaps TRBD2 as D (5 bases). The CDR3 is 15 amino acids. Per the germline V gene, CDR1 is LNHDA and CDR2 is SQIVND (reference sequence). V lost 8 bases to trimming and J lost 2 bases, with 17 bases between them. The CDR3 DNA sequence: TGTGCCAGTCGCAATGCGGGCTTATTCACAGATACGCAGTATTTT. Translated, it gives CASRNAGLFTDTQYF. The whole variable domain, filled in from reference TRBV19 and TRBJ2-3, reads DGGITQSPKYLFRKEGQNVTLSCEQNLNHDAMYWYRQDPGQGLRLIYYSQIVNDFQKGDIAEGYSVSREKKESFPLTVTSAQKNPTAFYLCASRNAGLFTDTQYFGPGTRLTVL.

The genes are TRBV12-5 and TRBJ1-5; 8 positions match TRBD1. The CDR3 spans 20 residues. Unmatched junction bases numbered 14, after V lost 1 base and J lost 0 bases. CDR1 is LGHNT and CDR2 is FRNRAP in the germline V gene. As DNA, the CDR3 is TGTGCTAGTGGTTTGGCCCGCAGGGGGCCGGAGGGCTATAGCAATCAGCCCCAGCATTTT. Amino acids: CASGLARRGPEGYSNQPQHF. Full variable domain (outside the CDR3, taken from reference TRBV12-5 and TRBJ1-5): DARVTQTPRHKVTEMGQEVTMRCQPILGHNTVFWYRQTMMQGLELLAYFRNRAPLDDSGMPKDRFSAEMPDATLATLKIQPSEPRDSAVYFCASGLARRGPEGYSNQPQHFGDGTRLSIL.

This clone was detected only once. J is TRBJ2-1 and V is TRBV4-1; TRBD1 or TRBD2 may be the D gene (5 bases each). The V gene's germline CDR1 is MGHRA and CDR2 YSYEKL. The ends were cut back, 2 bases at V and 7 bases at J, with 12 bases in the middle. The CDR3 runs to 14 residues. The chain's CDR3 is CASSQSGTSNEQFF. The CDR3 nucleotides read TGCGCCAGCAGCCAATCCGGGACCTCTAATGAGCAGTTCTTC.

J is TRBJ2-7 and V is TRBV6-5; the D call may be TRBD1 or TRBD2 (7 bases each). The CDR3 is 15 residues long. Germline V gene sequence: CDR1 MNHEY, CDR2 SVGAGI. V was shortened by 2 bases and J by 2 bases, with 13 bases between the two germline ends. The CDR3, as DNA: TGTGCCAGCAGTTACGGGGGGGACAGTACCTACGAGCAGTACTTC. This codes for CASSYGGDSTYEQYF.

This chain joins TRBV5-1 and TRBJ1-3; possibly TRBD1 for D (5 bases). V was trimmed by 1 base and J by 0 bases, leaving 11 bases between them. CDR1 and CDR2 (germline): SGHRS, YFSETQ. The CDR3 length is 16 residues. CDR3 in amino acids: CASSLQGANSGNTIYF. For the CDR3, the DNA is TGCGCCAGCAGCTTGCAGGGAGCCAACTCTGGAAACACCATATATTTT. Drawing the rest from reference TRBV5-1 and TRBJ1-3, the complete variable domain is KAGVTQTPRYLIKTRGQQVTLSCSPISGHRSVSWYQQTPGQGLQFLFEYFSETQRNKGNFPGRFSGRQFSNSRSEMNVSTLELGDSALYLCASSLQGANSGNTIYFGEGSWLTVV.